These 26 T cell receptor beta chains were sequenced from one sample in a study of pediatric ulcerative colitis. TCRdb's copy holds only in-frame clones and misses some; the assay was immunoSEQ multiplex PCR. Of 25,000 to 35,000 clones in the sample, roughly four fifths were seen once. Sequencing was performed on blood. The receptors come from a boy between 5 and 17 years old with severe ulcerative colitis.

The chain combines TRBV9 with TRBJ2-1, with unresolved D. V lost 4 bases and J lost 9, with 11 bases in between. The CDR3 spans 12 residues. CDR1 and CDR2 from the germline V gene are SGDLS and YYNGEE. This CDR3 is CASSIFPGEQFF. In DNA, the CDR3 is TGTGCCAGCAGCATATTTCCCGGTGAGCAGTTCTTC.

J is TRBJ1-3 and V is TRBV7-6; D is ambiguous. The V gene's germline CDR1 is SGHVS and CDR2 FNYEAQ. The CDR3 covers 13 residues. V was shortened by 5 bases and J by 0 bases, with 5 bases between the two germline ends. This CDR3 is CASSGYSGNTIYF. The CDR3 nucleotides are TGTGCCAGCAGCGGGTACTCTGGAAACACCATATATTTT.

The chain is built from TRBV27 and TRBJ1-3; perhaps TRBD1 as D (5 bases). CDR1 and CDR2 (germline): MNHEY, SMNVEV (reference sequence). The CDR3 covers 16 residues. V was shortened by 2 bases and J by 3 bases, with 14 bases between the two germline ends. In DNA form, the CDR3 reads TGTGCCAGCAGTTTACGGCCAGGGATAGGTGGAAACACCATATATTTT. Translating it yields CASSLRPGIGGNTIYF.

Regarding this clone: The germline gene is not matched at one end of the junction; a read error may be the cause. This chain connects TRBV5-6 to TRBJ1-2; D uncertain. This CDR3 spans 14 amino acids. Germline loops: CDR1 SGHDT, CDR2 YYEEEE. The CDR3 here is CAGSLYDKSPGYTF. The CDR3 DNA is TGTGCCGGCAGCTTATACGACAAATCTCCTGGCTACACCTTC.

The chain joins TRBV6-1 to TRBJ1-1; D not resolved. The germline V gene has CDR1 MNHNS and CDR2 SASEGT. The CDR3 is 10 amino acids. Deletions cut 6 bases from V and 1 base from J, with 0 bases between. The CDR3 nucleotides read TGTGCCAGCAGGAACACTGAAGCTTTCTTT. As protein: CASRNTEAFF.

The J gene is TRBJ2-3, the V gene TRBV30; D unresolved. Germline lookup yields CDR1 GTSNPN and CDR2 SVGIG (reference sequence). Deletions cut 3 bases from V and 0 bases from J, with 7 bases between. The CDR3 runs to 13 residues. The CDR3 nucleotides read TGTGCCTGGAGGTTTACTAGCACAGATACGCAGTATTTT. It specifies CAWRFTSTDTQYF.

V is TRBV19 and J is TRBJ1-5; D unresolved. Germline CDR1 reads LNHDA; CDR2 reads SQIVND (reference sequence). CDR3 length: 18 amino acids. V dropped 0 bases and J dropped 0 bases, with 15 bases sitting between them. The CDR3 here is CASSIDIRAFYSNQPQHF. CDR3 nucleotide sequence: TGTGCCAGTAGTATAGACATTCGGGCCTTTTATAGCAATCAGCCCCAGCATTTT. Filled out from reference TRBV19 and TRBJ1-5, the complete variable domain reads DGGITQSPKYLFRKEGQNVTLSCEQNLNHDAMYWYRQDPGQGLRLIYYSQIVNDFQKGDIAEGYSVSREKKESFPLTVTSAQKNPTAFYLCASSIDIRAFYSNQPQHFGDGTRLSIL.

The chain has TRBV25-1 and TRBJ2-7; D gene uncertain. This CDR3 spans 12 amino acids. V lost 1 base and J lost 2, with 3 bases in between. Germline V gives CDR1 MGHDK, CDR2 SYGVNS. CDR3 sequence (DNA): TGTGCCAGCAGTGAATCGACCTACGAGCAGTACTTC. It is translated as CASSESTYEQYF.

V usage is TRBV6-4 and J usage is TRBJ1-2; D unclear. In germline, CDR1 is MRHNA, CDR2 SNTAGT. The CDR3 totals 12 residues. V was clipped by 5 bases and J by 4 bases, with 8 bases between them. CDR3 sequence: CASSNGLYGYTF. DNA of the CDR3: TGTGCCAGCAGTAATGGACTCTATGGCTACACCTTC.

This clone was seen only a few times. The V call is TRBV6-6, the J call TRBJ2-1; 8 nucleotides agree with TRBD2. This CDR3 is built from 13 residues. CDR1 is MNHNY and CDR2 is SVGAGI in the germline V gene (reference sequence). V dropped 2 bases and J dropped 10; count of bases not matched to a gene: 4. CDR3 loop: CASSYVGGGEQFF. The CDR3 coding sequence is TGTGCCAGCAGTTACGTTGGCGGGGGGGAGCAGTTCTTC.

The chain recombines TRBV7-2 with TRBJ1-5; D is uncertain. V lost 3 bases to trimming and J lost 15 bases, with 18 bases between them. Germline CDR1 and CDR2: SGHTA and FQGNSA. There are 13 residues in the CDR3. CDR3 sequence: CASSFSTAQHLHF. CDR3 DNA sequence: TGTGCCAGCAGCTTTTCTACCGCCCAGCATCTGCATTTT.

In this sample, this clone turned up a few times. V usage is TRBV7-9 and J usage is TRBJ2-7; D is possibly TRBD1 or TRBD2 (5 bases each). The germline V gene encodes CDR1 SEHNR and CDR2 FQNEAQ (reference sequence). The CDR3 spans 15 residues. Trimming took off 4 bases at V and 7 bases at J, with 20 bases between the two ends. The chain's CDR3 is CASSSPWQGEGEQYF. DNA for the CDR3: TGTGCCAGCAGCTCCCCATGGCAGGGCGAGGGGGAGCAGTACTTC. Combining the CDR3 with reference TRBV7-9 and TRBJ2-7 gives the whole variable domain DTGVSQNPRHKITKRGQNVTFRCDPISEHNRLYWYRQTLGQGPEFLTYFQNEAQLEKSRLLSDRFSAERPKGSFSTLEIQRTEQGDSAMYLCASSSPWQGEGEQYFGPGTRLTVT.

V and J are TRBV5-4 and TRBJ2-1, with 7 bases lining up with TRBD2. V lost 2 bases to trimming and J lost 0 bases; unmatched junction nucleotides: 5. In germline, CDR1 is SGHNT, CDR2 YYREEE (reference sequence). The CDR3 runs to 16 residues. The CDR3 reads CASSFGGGRSYNEQFF. In nucleotides, the CDR3 is TGTGCCAGCAGCTTTGGCGGGGGTCGCTCCTACAATGAGCAGTTCTTC.

The chain has TRBV5-1 and TRBJ2-7, with TRBD2 as a possible D gene (6 bases). Trimming cost V 0 bases and J 1 base, with 8 bases left between them. Germline V gene sequence: CDR1 SGHRS, CDR2 YFSETQ. CDR3 length equals 14 residues. The CDR3 nucleotides are TGCGCCAGCAGCTTGGTGGAGGGATCCTACGAGCAGTACTTC. This translates into CASSLVEGSYEQYF.

This sequence joins TRBV5-5 and TRBJ2-5, with TRBD1 identical over 8 bases. Germline trimming cut 5 bases from V and 4 bases from J; bases unmatched to any gene: 7. Germline lookup yields CDR1 SGHKS and CDR2 YYEKEE (reference sequence). The CDR3 has 14 amino acids. The CDR3 loop is CASSPTGGRETQYF. CDR3 sequence (DNA): TGTGCCAGCAGTCCTACAGGGGGGAGAGAGACCCAGTACTTC.

This chain connects TRBV11-2 to TRBJ2-7; no clear D gene. The CDR3 loop spans 11 amino acids. V lost 5 bases and J 5 bases, leaving 7 bases between the germline ends. From germline, CDR1 is SGHAT and CDR2 FQNNGV. The CDR3 nucleotides are TGTGCCAGCAGCACGGTCGACGAGCAGTACTTC. Its translation is CASSTVDEQYF. Full variable domain (missing parts from reference TRBV11-2 and TRBJ2-7): EAGVAQSPRYKIIEKRQSVAFWCNPISGHATLYWYQQILGQGPKLLIQFQNNGVVDDSQLPKDRFSAERLKGVDSTLKIQPAKLEDSAVYLCASSTVDEQYFGPGTRLTVT.

The rearrangement uses TRBV6-6 and TRBJ1-1; D unresolved. CDR3 length equals 16 residues. V lost 2 bases and J 4 bases, leaving 17 bases between the germline ends. In germline, CDR1 is MNHNY, CDR2 SVGAGI (reference sequence). The CDR3 DNA is TGTGCCAGCAGTTACGGTAGGGAGAAAGGGTCCACTGAAGCTTTCTTT. The encoded protein is CASSYGREKGSTEAFF.

The chain couples TRBV4-1 to TRBJ2-6; the match to TRBD1 covers 8 bases. With 10 bases clipped from V and 0 bases from J, the junction kept 8 bases outside the gene matches. The CDR3 has 16 residues. The germline V gene encodes CDR1 MGHRA and CDR2 YSYEKL. The DNA for the CDR3 is TGCGCCAACCCGGACAGGGCCTTCTCTGGGGCCAACGTCCTGACTTTC. It is translated as CANPDRAFSGANVLTF.

This rearrangement joins TRBV6-6 to TRBJ2-7; D not certain. The V end lost 7 bases, the J end lost 3 bases, and 7 bases lay between the germline ends. The germline CDR1 and CDR2 sequences are MNHNY and SVGAGI (reference sequence). The CDR3 runs to 11 residues. CDR3 amino acids: CASTDDYEQYF. In DNA form, the CDR3 reads TGTGCCAGCACCGATGACTACGAGCAGTACTTC.

The chain has TRBV30 and TRBJ2-7, with D possibly called TRBD1 or TRBD2 (5 bases each). CDR3 size: 15 residues. Germline V gene sequence: CDR1 GTSNPN, CDR2 SVGIG (reference sequence). Trimming took 3 bases from V and 6 from J, leaving 21 bases between them. The CDR3 loop is CAWSTAGGRASEQYF. CDR3 DNA sequence: TGTGCCTGGAGCACGGCAGGAGGCAGGGCGAGCGAGCAGTACTTC.

The chain has TRBV11-2 and TRBJ2-2; D might be TRBD2 (5 bases). Trimming removed 5 bases from V and 4 bases from J, with 17 bases in between. The CDR3 loop spans 16 amino acids. Germline assignment: CDR1 SGHAT and CDR2 FQNNGV. The CDR3 spells CASSPDLAFSTGELFF. In DNA form, the CDR3 reads TGTGCCAGCAGCCCTGACCTAGCATTTTCCACCGGGGAGCTGTTTTTT.

The gene calls are TRBV2 and TRBJ1-2, with D possibly TRBD1 on 6 matching bases. The germline V gene has CDR1 SNHLY and CDR2 FYNNEI. Trimming took off 8 bases at V and 2 bases at J, with 15 bases between the two ends. This CDR3 spans 14 amino acids. The CDR3 sequence: CASGKTGLNYGYTF. Written as DNA, the CDR3 is TGTGCCAGCGGAAAGACAGGTTTAAACTATGGCTACACCTTC.

The chain has TRBV19 and TRBJ1-1; unclear D gene. V was cut by 5 bases and J by 5 bases, with 12 bases left in between. The CDR3 extends over 13 amino acids. Germline CDR1 reads LNHDA; CDR2 reads SQIVND (reference sequence). CDR3 nucleotides: TGTGCCAGTAGTCTGGAGAGGGAAACTGAAGCTTTCTTT. Amino acid sequence: CASSLERETEAFF.

The CDR3 region is CASSQDNLMNTEAFF. In DNA, the CDR3 is TGCGCCAGCAGCCAAGATAACCTGATGAACACTGAAGCTTTCTTT. The J gene is TRBJ1-1, the V gene TRBV4-1; D uncertain. V was trimmed by 0 bases and J by 0 bases, leaving 8 bases between them. The germline CDR1 and CDR2 sequences are MGHRA and YSYEKL. The CDR3 consists of 15 residues.

V and J are TRBV7-2 and TRBJ1-3, with D maybe TRBD1 (6 bases). The V gene lost 4 bases and the J gene lost 2 bases, with 21 bases spanning the gap. This CDR3 is built from 18 residues. Germline V CDR1 and CDR2: SGHTA, FQGNSA. The CDR3 DNA reads TGTGCCAGCAGCTCACCTACGATCCGGGGGGCAACTGGAAACACCATATATTTT. Its protein product is CASSSPTIRGATGNTIYF.

This clone was seen a few times. The genes are TRBV30 and TRBJ2-2, with D unclear. V was trimmed by 2 bases and J by 5 bases, leaving 12 bases between them. This CDR3 contains 14 residues. The germline CDR1 and CDR2 sequences are GTSNPN and SVGIG (reference sequence). CDR3 coding DNA: TGTGCCTGGAGTCAGATCCGAACGACCGGGGAGCTGTTTTTT. This codes for CAWSQIRTTGELFF.